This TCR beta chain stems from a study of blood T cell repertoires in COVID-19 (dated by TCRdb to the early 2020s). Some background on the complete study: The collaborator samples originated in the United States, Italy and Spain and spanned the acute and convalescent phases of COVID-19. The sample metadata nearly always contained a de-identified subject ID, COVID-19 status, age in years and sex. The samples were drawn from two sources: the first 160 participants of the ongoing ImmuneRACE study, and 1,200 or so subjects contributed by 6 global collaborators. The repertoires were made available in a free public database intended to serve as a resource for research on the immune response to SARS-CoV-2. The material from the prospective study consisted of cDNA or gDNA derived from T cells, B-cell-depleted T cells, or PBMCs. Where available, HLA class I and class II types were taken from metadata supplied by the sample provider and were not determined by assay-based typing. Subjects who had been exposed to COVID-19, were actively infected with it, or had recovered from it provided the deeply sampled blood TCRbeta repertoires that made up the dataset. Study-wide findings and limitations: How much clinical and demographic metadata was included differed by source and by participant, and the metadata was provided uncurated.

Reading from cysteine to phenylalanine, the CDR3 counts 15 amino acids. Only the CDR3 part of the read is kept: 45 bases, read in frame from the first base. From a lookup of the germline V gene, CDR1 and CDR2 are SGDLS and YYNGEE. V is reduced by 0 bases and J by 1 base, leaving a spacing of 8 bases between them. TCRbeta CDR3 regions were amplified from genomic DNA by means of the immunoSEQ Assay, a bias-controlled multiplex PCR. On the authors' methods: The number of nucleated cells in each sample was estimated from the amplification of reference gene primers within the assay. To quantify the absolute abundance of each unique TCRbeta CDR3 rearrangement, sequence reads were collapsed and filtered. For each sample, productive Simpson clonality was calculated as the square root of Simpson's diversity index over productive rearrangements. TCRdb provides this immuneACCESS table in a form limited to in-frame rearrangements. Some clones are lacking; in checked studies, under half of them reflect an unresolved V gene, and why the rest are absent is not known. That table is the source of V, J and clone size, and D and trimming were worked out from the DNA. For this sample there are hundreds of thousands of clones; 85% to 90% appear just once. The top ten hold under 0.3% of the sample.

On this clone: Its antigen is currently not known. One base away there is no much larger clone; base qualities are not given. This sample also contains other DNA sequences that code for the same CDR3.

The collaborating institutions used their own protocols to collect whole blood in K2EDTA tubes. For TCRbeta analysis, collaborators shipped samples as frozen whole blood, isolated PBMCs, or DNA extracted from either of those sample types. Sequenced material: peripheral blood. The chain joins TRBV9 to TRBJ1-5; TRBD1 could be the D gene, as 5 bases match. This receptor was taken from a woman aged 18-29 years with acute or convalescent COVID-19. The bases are TGTGCCAGCAGCGTAGACGGGGGAAGCAATCAGCCCCAGCATTTT. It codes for CASSVDGGSNQPQHF.